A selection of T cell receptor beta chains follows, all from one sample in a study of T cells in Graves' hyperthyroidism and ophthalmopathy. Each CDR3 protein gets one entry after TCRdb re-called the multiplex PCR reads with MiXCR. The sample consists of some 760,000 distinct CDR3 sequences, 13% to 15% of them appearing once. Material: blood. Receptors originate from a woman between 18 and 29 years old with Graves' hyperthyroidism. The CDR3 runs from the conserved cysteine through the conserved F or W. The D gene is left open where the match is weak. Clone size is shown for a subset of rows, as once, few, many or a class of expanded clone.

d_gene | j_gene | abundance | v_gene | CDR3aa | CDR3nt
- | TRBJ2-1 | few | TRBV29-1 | CSVEWGWLDNEQFF | TGCAGCGTTGAATGGGGCTGGTTGGACAATGAGCAGTTCTTC
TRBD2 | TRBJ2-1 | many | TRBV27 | CASSSQREVAGYEQFF | TGTGCCAGCAGTTCCCAGCGGGAGGTCGCCGGTTATGAGCAGTTCTTC
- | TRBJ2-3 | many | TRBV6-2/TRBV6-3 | CASRAVRTDTQYF | TGTGCCAGCAGAGCAGTCCGCACAGATACGCAGTATTTT
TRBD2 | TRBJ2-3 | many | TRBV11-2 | CASSLSGSPTDTQYF | TGTGCCAGCAGCCTTAGCGGGAGTCCCACAGATACGCAGTATTTT
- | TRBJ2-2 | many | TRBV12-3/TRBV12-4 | CASSLWTHPAGELFF | TGTGCCAGCAGTTTATGGACGCACCCCGCCGGGGAGCTGTTTTTT
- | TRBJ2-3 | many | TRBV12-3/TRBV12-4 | CASTSATGLGTDTQYF | TGTGCCAGCACTAGCGCGACAGGGTTGGGCACAGATACGCAGTATTTT
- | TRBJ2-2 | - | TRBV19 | CASSPPVGSGELFF | TGTGCCAGTAGTCCTCCAGTCGGGTCCGGGGAGCTGTTTTTT
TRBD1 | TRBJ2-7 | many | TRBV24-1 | CATSDAGTGAYEQYF | TGTGCCACCAGTGATGCCGGGACAGGGGCCTACGAGCAGTACTTC
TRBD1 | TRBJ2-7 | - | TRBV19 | CATSRQGASYEQYF | TGTGCCACCTCAAGACAGGGGGCTTCCTACGAGCAGTACTTC
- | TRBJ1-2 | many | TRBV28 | CASSPNNLLNYGYTF | TGTGCCAGCAGTCCAAACAATCTTCTCAACTATGGCTACACCTTC
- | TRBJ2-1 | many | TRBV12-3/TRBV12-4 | CASRSGASYNEQFF | TGTGCCAGCAGGTCCGGGGCCTCCTACAATGAGCAGTTCTTC
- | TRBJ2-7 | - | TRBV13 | CASSLRIGVHEQYF | TGTGCCAGCAGCCTCAGGATAGGGGTTCACGAGCAGTACTTC
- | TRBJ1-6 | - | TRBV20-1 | CSASRSGRTDSPLHF | TGCAGTGCTTCCAGGAGTGGCAGGACGGATTCACCCCTCCACTTT
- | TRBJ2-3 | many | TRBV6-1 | CASTRDANTDTQYF | TGTGCCAGCACCAGGGACGCGAACACAGATACGCAGTATTTT
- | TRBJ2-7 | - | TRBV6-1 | CASSFTGTEIYEQYF | TGTGCCAGCAGTTTCACCGGGACTGAGATCTACGAGCAGTACTTC
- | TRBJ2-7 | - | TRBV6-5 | CASTSSTGYEQYF | TGTGCCAGCACTTCTAGCACCGGCTACGAGCAGTACTTC
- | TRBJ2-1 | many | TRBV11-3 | CASSFGPGEQFF | TGTGCCAGCAGCTTTGGTCCCGGTGAGCAGTTCTTC
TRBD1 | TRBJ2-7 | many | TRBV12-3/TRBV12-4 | CASSTHDRDEQYF | TGTGCCAGCAGTACGCACGACAGGGACGAGCAGTACTTC
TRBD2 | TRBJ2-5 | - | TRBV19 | CASSITSGLVETQYF | TGTGCCAGTAGTATAACGAGCGGACTAGTAGAGACCCAGTACTTC
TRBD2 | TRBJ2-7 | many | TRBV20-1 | CSARDLHTAGPRREYEQYF | TGCAGTGCTAGAGACCTTCACACTGCAGGGCCCCGGCGGGAGTACGAGCAGTACTTC
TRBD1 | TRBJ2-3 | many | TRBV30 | CAWSPTGGATDTQYF | TGTGCCTGGAGCCCGACAGGGGGCGCGACAGATACGCAGTATTTT
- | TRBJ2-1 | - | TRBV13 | CASSLETSEQFF | TGTGCCAGCAGCTTAGAGACTTCCGAGCAGTTCTTC
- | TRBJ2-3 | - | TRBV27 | CASSFGDTRYF | TGTGCCAGCAGTTTTGGAGATACGCGGTATTTT
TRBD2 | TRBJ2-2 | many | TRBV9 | CASSVRAGGSTGELFF | TGTGCCAGCAGCGTCCGAGCGGGAGGTTCCACCGGGGAGCTGTTTTTT
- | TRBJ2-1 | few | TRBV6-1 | CASKLLGGPYNEQFF | TGTGCCAGCAAACTTCTTGGGGGTCCGTACAATGAGCAGTTCTTC
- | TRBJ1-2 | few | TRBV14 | CASSQAFRYAKNYGYTF | TGTGCCAGCAGCCAAGCCTTCCGATACGCTAAAAACTATGGCTACACCTTC
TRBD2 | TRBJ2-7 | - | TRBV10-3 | CAIRGGTSGISYEQYF | TGTGCCATCAGAGGTGGGACTAGCGGTATCTCCTACGAGCAGTACTTC
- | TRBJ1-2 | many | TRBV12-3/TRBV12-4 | CASGANRRGLYGYTF | TGTGCCAGCGGGGCCAATCGGCGGGGGCTATATGGCTACACCTTC
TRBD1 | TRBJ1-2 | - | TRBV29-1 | CSARTGDGYTF | TGCAGCGCCCGGACAGGGGACGGCTACACCTTC
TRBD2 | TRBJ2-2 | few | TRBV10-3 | CAISRLAGGPSGPGELFF | TGTGCCATCAGCCGACTAGCGGGAGGGCCCTCGGGTCCCGGGGAGCTGTTTTTT